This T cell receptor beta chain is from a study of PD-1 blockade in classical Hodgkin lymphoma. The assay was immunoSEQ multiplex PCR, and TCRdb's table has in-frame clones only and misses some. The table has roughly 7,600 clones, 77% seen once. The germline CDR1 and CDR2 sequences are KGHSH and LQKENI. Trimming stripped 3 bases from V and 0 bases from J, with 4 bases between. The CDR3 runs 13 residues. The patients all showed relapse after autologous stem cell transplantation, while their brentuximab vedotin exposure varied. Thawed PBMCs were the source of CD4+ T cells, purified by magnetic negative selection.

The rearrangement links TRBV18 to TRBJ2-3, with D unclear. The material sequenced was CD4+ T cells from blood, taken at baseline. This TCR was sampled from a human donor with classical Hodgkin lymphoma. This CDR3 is CASSPGSTDTQYF. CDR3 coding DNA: TGTGCCAGCTCACCGGGCAGCACAGATACGCAGTATTTT. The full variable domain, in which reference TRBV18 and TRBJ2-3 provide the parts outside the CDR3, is NAGVMQNPRHLVRRRGQEARLRCSPMKGHSHVYWYRQLPEEGLKFMVYLQKENIIDESGMPKERFSAEFPKEGPSILRIQQVVRGDSAAYFCASSPGSTDTQYFGPGTRLTVL.